This T cell receptor (beta chain) derives from a study of Ad26.COV2.S vaccination and SARS-CoV-2 variants. Study in general: Ad26.COV2.S shots went into the muscle once or twice, 56 days apart.

General study results and limits: Measurements of TCR breadth and depth may have given underestimates of the total T cell responses.

Treatment here: 19 received Ad26.COV2.S at low or high dose, single or two shots; about 5 received placebo; per-sample allocation not given. Material that was analyzed had been drawn on day 63 after the first vaccine or placebo injection. Points on this clone: What it binds is not known. Other DNA sequences from this sample encode an identical CDR3 as well.

The data were produced by immunoSEQ multiplex PCR, yet TCRdb's version contains in-frame clones alone and is incomplete. The top ten clones hold 1.7% of a sample with 450,000 to 550,000 clones, nearly 90% of them seen once. The clonotype originates from a person aged 18-65 years who received the Ad26.COV2.S COVID-19 vaccine or a placebo. The specimen comprised peripheral blood, sampled in a trial of Ad26.COV2.S vaccine versus placebo.

In DNA, the CDR3 is TGTGCCAGCAGTTTATGGGGACAAGAGACCCAGTACTTC. This translates into CASSLWGQETQYF. The V gene is TRBV12-3 or TRBV12-4, the J gene TRBJ2-5; no definite D call. The CDR3 runs to 13 residues. Trimming stripped 2 bases from V and 2 bases from J, with 6 bases between.